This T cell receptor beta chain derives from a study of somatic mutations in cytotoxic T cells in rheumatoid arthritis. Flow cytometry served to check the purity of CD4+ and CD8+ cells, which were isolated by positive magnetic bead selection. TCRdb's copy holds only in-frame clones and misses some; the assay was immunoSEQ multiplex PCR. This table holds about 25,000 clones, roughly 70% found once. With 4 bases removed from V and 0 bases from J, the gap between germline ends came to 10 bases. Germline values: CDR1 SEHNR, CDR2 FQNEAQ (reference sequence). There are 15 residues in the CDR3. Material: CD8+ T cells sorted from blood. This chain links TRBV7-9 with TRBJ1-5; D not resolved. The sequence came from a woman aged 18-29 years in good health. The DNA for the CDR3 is TGTGCCAGCAGCTCCCCCGGAGCTAGCAATCAGCCCCAGCATTTT. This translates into CASSSPGASNQPQHF.